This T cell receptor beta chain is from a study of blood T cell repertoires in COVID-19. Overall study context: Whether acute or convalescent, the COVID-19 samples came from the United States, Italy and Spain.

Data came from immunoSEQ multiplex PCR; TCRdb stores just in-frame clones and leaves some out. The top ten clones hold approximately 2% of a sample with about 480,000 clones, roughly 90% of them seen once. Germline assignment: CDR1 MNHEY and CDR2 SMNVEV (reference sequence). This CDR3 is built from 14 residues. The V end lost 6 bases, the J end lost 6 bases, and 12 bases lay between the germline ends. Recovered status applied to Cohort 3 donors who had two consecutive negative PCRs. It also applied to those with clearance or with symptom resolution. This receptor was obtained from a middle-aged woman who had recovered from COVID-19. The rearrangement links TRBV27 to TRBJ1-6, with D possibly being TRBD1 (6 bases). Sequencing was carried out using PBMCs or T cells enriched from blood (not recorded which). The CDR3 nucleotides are TGTGCCAGCAGGACCACAGGGTCTAATTCACCCCTCCACTTT. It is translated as CASRTTGSNSPLHF.